The sequence of this T cell receptor beta chain was determined in a study of T cells in Graves' hyperthyroidism and ophthalmopathy. The investigators amplified TCR beta CDR3 regions from RNA transcripts. TCR CDR3 underwent first-round RT-PCR with the HTBI primer set. TCRdb recomputed calls from the multiplex PCR reads with MiXCR, one row per CDR3 protein. The sample consists of more than 500,000 distinct CDR3 sequences, 14% of them appearing once. This clonotype was observed many times. Newly diagnosed hyperthyroidism, duration under 2 months, in patients aged 18 to 65. Germline lookup yields CDR1 SGHRS and CDR2 YFSETQ. V lost 2 bases and J lost 2, with 11 bases in between. The CDR3 spans 15 residues.

The sequenced sample consisted of blood. This receptor was taken from a woman aged 40 to 50 with Graves' hyperthyroidism. The chain employs TRBV5-1 and TRBJ2-1, with unresolved D. CDR3 protein: CASSFRDMAYNEQFF. The DNA of the CDR3 is TGCGCCAGCAGCTTTAGAGACATGGCCTACAATGAGCAGTTCTTC.